This T cell receptor beta chain was profiled in a study of shared clonotypes between healthy human individuals. V lost 3 bases and J 3 bases, leaving 9 bases between the germline ends. The CDR3 runs to 14 residues. Germline V CDR1 and CDR2: SGHTA, FQGNSA. Only CD45RO-negative cells positively selected for CCR7 counted as naive CD8 cells, so terminally differentiated effector memory CD45RA+ cells were excluded. Healthy and HIV-negative, the adult donors had no recent acute infections or vaccinations. The repertoire was sequenced with immunoSEQ multiplex PCR; TCRdb's copy has only in-frame clones and lacks some. The table lists about 2,200,000 clones, just over 90% of them singletons, with approximately 1.7% in the top ten. This clone was seen more than once but under ten times. At the DNA level, this CDR3 is encoded by other sequences in the same sample as well.

Input material: naive CD8+ T cells from PBMCs. The chain is built from TRBV7-2 and TRBJ1-5; tentatively, D is TRBD1 (6 bases). This TCR was recovered from a young man in good health. Some clones in this sample may be carry-over from other donors' samples. CDR3 region: CASSLRGTNQPQHF. CDR3 coding DNA: TGTGCCAGCAGCTTGAGGGGGACCAATCAGCCCCAGCATTTT.